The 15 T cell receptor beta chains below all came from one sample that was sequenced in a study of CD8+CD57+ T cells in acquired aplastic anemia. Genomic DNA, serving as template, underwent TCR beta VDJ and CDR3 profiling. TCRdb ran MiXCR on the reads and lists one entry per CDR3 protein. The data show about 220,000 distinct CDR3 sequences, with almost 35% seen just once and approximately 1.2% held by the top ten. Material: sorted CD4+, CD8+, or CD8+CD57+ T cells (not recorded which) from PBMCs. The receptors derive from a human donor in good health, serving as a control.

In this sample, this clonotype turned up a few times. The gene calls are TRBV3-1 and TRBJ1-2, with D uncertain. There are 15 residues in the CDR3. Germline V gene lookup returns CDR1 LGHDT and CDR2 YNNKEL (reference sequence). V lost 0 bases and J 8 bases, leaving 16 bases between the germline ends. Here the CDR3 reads CASSQEGEGIRGYTF. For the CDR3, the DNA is TGTGCCAGCAGCCAAGAAGGAGAAGGGATACGGGGCTACACCTTC.

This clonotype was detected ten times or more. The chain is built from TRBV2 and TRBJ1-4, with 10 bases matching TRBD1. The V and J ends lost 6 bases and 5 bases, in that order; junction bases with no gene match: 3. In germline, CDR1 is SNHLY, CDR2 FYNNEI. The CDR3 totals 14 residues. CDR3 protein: CASSLDRGNEKLFF. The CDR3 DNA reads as TGTGCCAGCAGCCTGGACAGGGGGAATGAAAAACTGTTTTTT.

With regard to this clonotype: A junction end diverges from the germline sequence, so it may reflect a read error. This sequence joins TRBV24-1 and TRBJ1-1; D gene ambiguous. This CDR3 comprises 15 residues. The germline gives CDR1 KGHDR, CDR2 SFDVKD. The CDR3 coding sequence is TGTGCCAGCAGTTTATTTTCATTAGGATACACTGAAGCTTTCTTT. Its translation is CASSLFSLGYTEAFF.

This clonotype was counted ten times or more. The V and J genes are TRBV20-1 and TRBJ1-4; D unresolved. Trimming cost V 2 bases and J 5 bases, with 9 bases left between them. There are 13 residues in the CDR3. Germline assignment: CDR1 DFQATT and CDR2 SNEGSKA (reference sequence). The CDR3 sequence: CSARTTRNEKLFF. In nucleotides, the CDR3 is TGCAGTGCTAGAACAACGCGGAATGAAAAACTGTTTTTT.

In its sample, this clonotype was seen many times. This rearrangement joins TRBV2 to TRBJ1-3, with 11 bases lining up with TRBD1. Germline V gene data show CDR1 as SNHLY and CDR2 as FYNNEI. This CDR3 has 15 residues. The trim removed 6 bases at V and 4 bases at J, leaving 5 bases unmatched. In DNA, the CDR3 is TGTGCCAGCAGGGCGGGGACAGGGGGAGGAAACACCATATATTTT. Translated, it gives CASRAGTGGGNTIYF.

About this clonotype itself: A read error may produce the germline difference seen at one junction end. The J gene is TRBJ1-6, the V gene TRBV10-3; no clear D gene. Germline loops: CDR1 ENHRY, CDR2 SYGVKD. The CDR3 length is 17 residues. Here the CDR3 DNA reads TGTGCCAGCAGTTTATATCTCCCCCCAGGTGGGAGTTCACCCCTCCACTTT. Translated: CASSLYLPPGGSSPLHF.

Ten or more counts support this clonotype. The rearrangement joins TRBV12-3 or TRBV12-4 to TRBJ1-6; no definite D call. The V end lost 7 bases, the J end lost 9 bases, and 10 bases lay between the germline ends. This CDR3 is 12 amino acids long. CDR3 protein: CASKDNGSPLHF. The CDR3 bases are TGTGCCAGCAAGGATAACGGTTCACCCCTCCACTTT.

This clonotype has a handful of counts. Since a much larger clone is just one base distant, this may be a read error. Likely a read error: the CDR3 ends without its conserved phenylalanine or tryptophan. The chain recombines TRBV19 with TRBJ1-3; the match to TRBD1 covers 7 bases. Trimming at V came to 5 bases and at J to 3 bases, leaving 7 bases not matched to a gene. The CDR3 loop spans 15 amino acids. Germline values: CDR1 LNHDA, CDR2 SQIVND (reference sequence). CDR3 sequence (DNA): TGTGCCAGTAGTCCTCTTGGGACAGATGGAAACACCATATATTCT. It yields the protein CASSPLGTDGNTIYS.

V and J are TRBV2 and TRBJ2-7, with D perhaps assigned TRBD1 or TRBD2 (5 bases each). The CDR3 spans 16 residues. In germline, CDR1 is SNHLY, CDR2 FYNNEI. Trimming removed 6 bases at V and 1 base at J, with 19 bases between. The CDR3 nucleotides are TGTGCCAGCAGCGATCCCCTCCGGGACGGATCCTACGAGCAGTACTTC. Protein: CASSDPLRDGSYEQYF. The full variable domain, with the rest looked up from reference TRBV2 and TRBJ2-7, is EPEVTQTPSHQVTQMGQEVILRCVPISNHLYFYWYRQILGQKVEFLVSFYNNEISEKSEIFDDQFSVERPDGSNFTLKIRSTKLEDSAMYFCASSDPLRDGSYEQYFGPGTRLTVT.

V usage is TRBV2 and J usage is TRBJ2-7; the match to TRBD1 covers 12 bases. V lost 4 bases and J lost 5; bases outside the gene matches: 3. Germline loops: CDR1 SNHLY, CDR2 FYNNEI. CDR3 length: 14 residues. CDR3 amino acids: CASSGDRGRNEQYF. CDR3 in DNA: TGTGCCAGCAGTGGGGACAGGGGGCGGAACGAGCAGTACTTC.

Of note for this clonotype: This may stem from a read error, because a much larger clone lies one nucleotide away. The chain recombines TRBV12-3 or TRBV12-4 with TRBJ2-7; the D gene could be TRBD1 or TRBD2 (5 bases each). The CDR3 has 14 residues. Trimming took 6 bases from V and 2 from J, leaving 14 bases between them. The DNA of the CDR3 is TGTGCCAGCAGCCCCCGGGACGGCCCCTACGAGCAGTACTTC. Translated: CASSPRDGPYEQYF.

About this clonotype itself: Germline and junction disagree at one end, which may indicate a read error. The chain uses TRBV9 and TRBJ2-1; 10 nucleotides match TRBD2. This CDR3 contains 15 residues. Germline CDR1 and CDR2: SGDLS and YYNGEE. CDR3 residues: CAGSETSGPWDEQFF. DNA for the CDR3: TGTGCCGGCAGCGAGACTAGCGGGCCATGGGATGAGCAGTTCTTC.

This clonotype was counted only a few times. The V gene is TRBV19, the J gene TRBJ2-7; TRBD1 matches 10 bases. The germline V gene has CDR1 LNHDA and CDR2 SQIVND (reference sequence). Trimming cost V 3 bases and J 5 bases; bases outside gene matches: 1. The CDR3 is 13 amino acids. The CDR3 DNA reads TGTGCCAGTAGTATGGGACAGGGGAACGAGCAGTACTTC. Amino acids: CASSMGQGNEQYF.

CDR3 sequence: CASSLDYGTGSGEQYF. CDR3 coding DNA: TGTGCCAGCAGCTTAGACTACGGGACAGGGAGCGGCGAGCAGTACTTC. The V call is TRBV7-8, the J call TRBJ2-7, with TRBD1 matching 9 bases. Germline trimming cut 1 base from V and 6 bases from J; bases unmatched to any gene: 10. The germline V gene encodes CDR1 SGHVS and CDR2 FQNEAQ. This CDR3 is 16 amino acids long.

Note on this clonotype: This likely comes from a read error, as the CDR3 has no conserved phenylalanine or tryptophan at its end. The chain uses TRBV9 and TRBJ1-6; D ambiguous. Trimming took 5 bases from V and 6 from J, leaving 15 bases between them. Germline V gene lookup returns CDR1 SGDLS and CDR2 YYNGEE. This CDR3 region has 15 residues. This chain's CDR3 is CASSLWSQFNSPLHL. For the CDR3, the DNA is TGTGCCAGCAGTTTATGGTCGCAGTTTAATTCACCCCTCCACCTT.